The clone carrying this T cell receptor beta chain came up many times. Its antigen remains unidentified. The sample originates from a study of CD8 T cells in ankylosing spondylitis. Generation of TCR beta libraries employed quantitative 5'-RACE incorporating molecular barcodes. Via MiXCR, TCRdb re-called the 5' RACE reads, giving one row per CDR3 protein. The table lists fewer than 250,000 distinct CDR3 sequences, roughly a tenth of them singletons. Study conclusions and caveats: A CD8+ phenotype characterized the disease-linked clones, which were relatively rare in peripheral blood. Seemingly characteristic of ankylosing spondylitis blood was a TCR beta motif consisting of about 8 highly homologous variants. Reactive arthritis synovial fluid and blood previously showed some of these motif variants.

There are 16 residues in the CDR3. Sequencing was performed on blood, either unsorted or a sorted T cell fraction (not recorded which). V is TRBV21-1 and J is TRBJ2-2; TRBD1, the D gene given by the table, was not confirmed from the DNA. TRBV21-1 is labeled a pseudogene. This sequence was found in a male donor with ankylosing spondylitis or in good health (not recorded which). CDR3 sequence reads: CASSKGGPGGTGELFF. CDR3 DNA: TGTGCCAGCAGCAAAGGAGGGCCAGGGGGAACCGGGGAGCTGTTTTTT.